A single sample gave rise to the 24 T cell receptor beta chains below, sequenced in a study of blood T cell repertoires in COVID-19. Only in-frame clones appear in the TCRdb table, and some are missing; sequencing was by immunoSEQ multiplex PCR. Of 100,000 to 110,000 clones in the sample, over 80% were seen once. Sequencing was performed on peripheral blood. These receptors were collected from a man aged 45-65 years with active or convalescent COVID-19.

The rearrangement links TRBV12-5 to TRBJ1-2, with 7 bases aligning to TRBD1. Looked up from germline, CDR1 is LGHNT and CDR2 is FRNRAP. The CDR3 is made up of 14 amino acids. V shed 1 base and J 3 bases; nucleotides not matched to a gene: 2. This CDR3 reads CASGLDGQDYGYTF. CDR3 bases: TGTGCTAGTGGTTTGGACGGACAGGACTATGGCTACACCTTC.

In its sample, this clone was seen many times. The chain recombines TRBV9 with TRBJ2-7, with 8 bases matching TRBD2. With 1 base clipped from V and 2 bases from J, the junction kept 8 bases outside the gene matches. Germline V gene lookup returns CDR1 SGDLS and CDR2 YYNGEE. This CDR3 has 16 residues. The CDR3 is CASSVSAGGPAYEQYF. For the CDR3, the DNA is TGTGCCAGCAGCGTAAGCGCGGGGGGTCCTGCCTACGAGCAGTACTTC.

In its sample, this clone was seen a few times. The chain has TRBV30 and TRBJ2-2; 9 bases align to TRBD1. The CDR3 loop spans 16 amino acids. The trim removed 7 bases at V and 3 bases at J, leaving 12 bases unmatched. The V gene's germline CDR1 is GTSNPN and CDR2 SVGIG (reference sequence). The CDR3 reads CALLRTGGADTGELFF. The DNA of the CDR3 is TGTGCCTTACTGAGAACAGGGGGCGCAGACACCGGGGAGCTGTTTTTT.

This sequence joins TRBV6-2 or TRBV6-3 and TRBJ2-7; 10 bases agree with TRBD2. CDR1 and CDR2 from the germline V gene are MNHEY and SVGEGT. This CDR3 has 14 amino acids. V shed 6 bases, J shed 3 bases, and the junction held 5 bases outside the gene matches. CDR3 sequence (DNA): TGTGCCAGCAGCTCTAGCGGGAGCGGCTACGAGCAGTACTTC. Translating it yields CASSSSGSGYEQYF.

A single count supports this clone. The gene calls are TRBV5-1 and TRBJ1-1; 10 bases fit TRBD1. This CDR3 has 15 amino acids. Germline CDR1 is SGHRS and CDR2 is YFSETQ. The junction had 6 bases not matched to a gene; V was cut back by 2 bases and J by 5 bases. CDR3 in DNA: TGCGCCAGCAGCTTCCAAACGGGACAGGGGACTGAAGCTTTCTTT. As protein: CASSFQTGQGTEAFF.

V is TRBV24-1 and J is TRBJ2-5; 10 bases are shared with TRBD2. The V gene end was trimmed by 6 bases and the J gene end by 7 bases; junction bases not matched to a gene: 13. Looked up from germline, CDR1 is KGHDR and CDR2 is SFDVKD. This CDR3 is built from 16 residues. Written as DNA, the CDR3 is TGTGCCACCAGTCCCGGGCTAGCGGGAGCCGGGGGGACCCAGTACTTC. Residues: CATSPGLAGAGGTQYF.

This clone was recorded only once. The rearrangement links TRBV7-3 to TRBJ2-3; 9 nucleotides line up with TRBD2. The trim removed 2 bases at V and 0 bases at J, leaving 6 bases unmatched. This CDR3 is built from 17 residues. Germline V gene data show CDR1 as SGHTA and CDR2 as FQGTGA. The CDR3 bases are TGTGCCAGCAGCTTATTAGGAACTAGCGGGAGCACAGATACGCAGTATTTT. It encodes CASSLLGTSGSTDTQYF.

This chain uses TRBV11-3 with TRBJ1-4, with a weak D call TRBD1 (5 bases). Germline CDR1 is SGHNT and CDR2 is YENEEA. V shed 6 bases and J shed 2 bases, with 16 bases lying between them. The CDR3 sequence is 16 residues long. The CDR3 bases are TGTGCCAGCAGGAACACGGGGGACGCGACTAATGAAAAACTGTTTTTT. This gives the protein CASRNTGDATNEKLFF.

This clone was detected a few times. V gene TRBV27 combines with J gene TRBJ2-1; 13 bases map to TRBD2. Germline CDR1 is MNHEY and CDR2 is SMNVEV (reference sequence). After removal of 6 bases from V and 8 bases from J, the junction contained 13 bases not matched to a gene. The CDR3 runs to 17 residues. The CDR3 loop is CASRPLAGGLRLDEQFF. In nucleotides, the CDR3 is TGTGCCAGCAGACCACTAGCGGGAGGGCTCAGGTTGGATGAGCAGTTCTTC.

CDR3 loop: CASRFGGGRSLVSEQYF. DNA of the CDR3: TGTGCCAGCAGATTCGGGGGGGGACGCTCCCTTGTGAGCGAGCAGTACTTC. The chain links TRBV3-1 (or the pseudogene TRBV3-2) to TRBJ2-7; 8 bases match TRBD2. There are 17 residues in the CDR3. Trimming cost V 6 bases and J 6 bases; bases outside gene matches: 19. CDR1 LGHDT and CDR2 YNNKEL come from the germline V gene (reference sequence).

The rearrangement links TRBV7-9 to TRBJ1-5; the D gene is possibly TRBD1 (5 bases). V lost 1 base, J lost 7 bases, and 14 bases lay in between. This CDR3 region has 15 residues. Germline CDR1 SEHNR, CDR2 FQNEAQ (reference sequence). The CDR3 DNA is TGTGCCAGCAGCTTAGGGGGGGGAGGTCGCCAGCCCCAGCATTTT. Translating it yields CASSLGGGGRQPQHF. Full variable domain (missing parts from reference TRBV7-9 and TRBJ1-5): DTGVSQNPRHKITKRGQNVTFRCDPISEHNRLYWYRQTLGQGPEFLTYFQNEAQLEKSRLLSDRFSAERPKGSFSTLEIQRTEQGDSAMYLCASSLGGGGRQPQHFGDGTRLSIL.

This CDR3 reads CASRSHPGQGGQPQHF. For the CDR3, the DNA is TGCGCCAGCAGGTCTCACCCAGGACAGGGCGGTCAGCCCCAGCATTTT. The chain employs TRBV4-1 and TRBJ1-5; 8 positions agree with TRBD1. The trim removed 6 bases at V and 6 bases at J, leaving 13 bases unmatched. The CDR3 has 16 residues. The germline V gene has CDR1 MGHRA and CDR2 YSYEKL.

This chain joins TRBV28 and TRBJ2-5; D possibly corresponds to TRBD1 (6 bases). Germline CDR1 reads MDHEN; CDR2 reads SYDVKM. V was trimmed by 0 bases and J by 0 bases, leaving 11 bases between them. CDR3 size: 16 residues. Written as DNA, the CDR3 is TGTGCCAGCAGTTTATGGGGGGCGAAGGACCAAGAGACCCAGTACTTC. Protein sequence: CASSLWGAKDQETQYF.

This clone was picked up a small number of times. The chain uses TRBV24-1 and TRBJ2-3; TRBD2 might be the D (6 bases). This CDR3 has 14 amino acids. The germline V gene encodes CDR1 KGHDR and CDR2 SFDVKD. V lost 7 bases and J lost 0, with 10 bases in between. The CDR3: CATSGGISTDTQYF. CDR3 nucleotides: TGTGCCACCAGCGGCGGGATTAGCACAGATACGCAGTATTTT.

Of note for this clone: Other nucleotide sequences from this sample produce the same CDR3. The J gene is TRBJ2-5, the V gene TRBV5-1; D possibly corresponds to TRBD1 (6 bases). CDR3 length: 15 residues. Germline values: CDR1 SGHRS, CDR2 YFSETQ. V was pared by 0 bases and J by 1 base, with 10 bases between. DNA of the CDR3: TGCGCCAGCAGCTTGGCTCCGACAGGCCAAGAGACCCAGTACTTC. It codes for CASSLAPTGQETQYF.

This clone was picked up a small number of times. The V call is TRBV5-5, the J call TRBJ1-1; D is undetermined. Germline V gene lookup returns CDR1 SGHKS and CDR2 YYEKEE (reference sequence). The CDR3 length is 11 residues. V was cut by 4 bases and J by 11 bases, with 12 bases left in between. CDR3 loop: CASSDLRIAFF. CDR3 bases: TGTGCCAGCAGCGACTTGAGAATCGCTTTCTTT.

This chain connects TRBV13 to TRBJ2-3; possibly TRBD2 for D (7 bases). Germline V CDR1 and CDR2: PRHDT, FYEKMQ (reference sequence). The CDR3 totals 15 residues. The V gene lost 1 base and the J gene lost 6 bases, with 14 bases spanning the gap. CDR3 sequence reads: CASSLATGGADTQYF. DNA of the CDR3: TGTGCCAGCAGCTTAGCCACGGGGGGCGCGGATACGCAGTATTTT.

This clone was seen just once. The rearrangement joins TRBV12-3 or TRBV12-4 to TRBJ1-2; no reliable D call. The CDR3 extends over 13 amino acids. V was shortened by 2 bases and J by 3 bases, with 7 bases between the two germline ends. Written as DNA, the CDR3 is TGTGCCAGCAGTTTACTCGGAGACTATGGCTACACCTTC. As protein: CASSLLGDYGYTF.

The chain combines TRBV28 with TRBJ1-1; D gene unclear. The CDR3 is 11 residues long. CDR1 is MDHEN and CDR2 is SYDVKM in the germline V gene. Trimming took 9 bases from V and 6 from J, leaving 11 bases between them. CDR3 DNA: TGTGCCAGTTCCACCTCGGCTGAAGCTTTCTTT. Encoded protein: CASSTSAEAFF.

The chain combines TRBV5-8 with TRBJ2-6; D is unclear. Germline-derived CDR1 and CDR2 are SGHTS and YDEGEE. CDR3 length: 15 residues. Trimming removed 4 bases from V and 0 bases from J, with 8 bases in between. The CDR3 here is CASSGGSSGANVLTF. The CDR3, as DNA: TGTGCCAGCAGCGGCGGTAGCTCTGGGGCCAACGTCCTGACTTTC.

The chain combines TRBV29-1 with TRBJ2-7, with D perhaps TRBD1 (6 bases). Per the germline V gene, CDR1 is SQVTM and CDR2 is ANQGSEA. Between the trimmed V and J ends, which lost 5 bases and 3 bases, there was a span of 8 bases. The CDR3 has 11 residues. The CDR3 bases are TGCAGCGTTCAACAGGGCTACGAGCAGTACTTC. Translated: CSVQQGYEQYF.

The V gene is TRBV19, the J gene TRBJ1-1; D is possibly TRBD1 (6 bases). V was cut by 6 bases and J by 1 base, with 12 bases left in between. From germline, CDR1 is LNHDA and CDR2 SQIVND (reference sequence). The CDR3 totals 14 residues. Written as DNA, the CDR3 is TGTGCCAGTAGCCCGACAGGAGAGAACACTGAAGCTTTCTTT. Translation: CASSPTGENTEAFF.

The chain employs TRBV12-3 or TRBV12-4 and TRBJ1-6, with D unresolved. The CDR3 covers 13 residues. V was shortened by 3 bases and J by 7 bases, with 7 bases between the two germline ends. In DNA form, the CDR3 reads TGTGCCAGCAGTTTGGGCAGAAATTCACCCCTCCACTTT. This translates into CASSLGRNSPLHF.

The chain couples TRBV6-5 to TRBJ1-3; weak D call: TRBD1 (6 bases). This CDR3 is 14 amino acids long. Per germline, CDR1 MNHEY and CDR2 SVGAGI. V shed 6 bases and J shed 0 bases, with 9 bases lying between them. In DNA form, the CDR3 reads TGTGCCAGCAGGGTGGACAGCTCTGGAAACACCATATATTTT. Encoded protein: CASRVDSSGNTIYF.